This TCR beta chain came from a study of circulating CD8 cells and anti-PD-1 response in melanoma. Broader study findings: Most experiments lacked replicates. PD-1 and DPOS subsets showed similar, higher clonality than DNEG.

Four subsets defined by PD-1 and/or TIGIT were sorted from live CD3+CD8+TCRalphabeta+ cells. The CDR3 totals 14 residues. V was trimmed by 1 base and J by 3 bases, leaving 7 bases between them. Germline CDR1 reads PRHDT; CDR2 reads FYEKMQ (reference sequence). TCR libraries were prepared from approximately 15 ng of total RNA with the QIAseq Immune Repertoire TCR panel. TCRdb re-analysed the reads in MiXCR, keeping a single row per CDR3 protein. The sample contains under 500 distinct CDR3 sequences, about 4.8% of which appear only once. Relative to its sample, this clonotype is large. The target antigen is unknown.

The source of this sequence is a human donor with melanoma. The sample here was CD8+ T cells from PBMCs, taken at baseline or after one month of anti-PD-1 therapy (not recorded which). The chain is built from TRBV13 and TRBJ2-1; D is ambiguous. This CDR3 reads CASSLVPRYNEQFF. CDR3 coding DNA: TGTGCCAGCAGCTTAGTGCCCCGCTACAATGAGCAGTTCTTC.